This paragraph covers one T cell receptor (beta chain) sequence. Its antigen remains unidentified. The source of the sample is a study of STAT5B mutations in CD4+ large granular lymphocyte leukemia. General study findings and limits: Approximately 25% of private leukemic clonotypes occurred rarely in other patients' non-leukemic repertoires.

The method was immunoSEQ multiplex PCR; TCRdb's version includes in-frame clones alone and lacks a portion of them. The sample consists of around 33,000 clones, more than 75% of them appearing once. The origin of this receptor is a human donor in good health. The material sequenced was CD4+ T cells from blood buffy coats.

CDR3: CASSIDRQPTVPQHF. In DNA form, the CDR3 reads TGTGCCAGTAGTATAGATCGACAACCGACCGTACCCCAGCATTTT. The genes are TRBV19 and TRBJ1-5; D uncertain. Germline assignment: CDR1 LNHDA and CDR2 SQIVND (reference sequence). The CDR3 contains 15 residues. V was trimmed by 0 bases and J by 10 bases, leaving 16 bases between them.